Sequencing of this T cell receptor beta chain was carried out in a study of blood T cell repertoires in COVID-19. This CDR3 contains 14 residues. From germline, CDR1 is KGHDR and CDR2 SFDVKD. V was trimmed by 4 bases and J by 4 bases, leaving 10 bases between them. TCRdb's copy holds only in-frame clones and misses some; the assay was immunoSEQ multiplex PCR. This repertoire shows 300,000 or so clones, roughly 90% found once; its top ten account for roughly 2.9%. The V gene is TRBV24-1, the J gene TRBJ1-5; D is unclear. Sequenced material: peripheral blood. The origin of this receptor is a woman in her thirties with COVID-19, enrolled during active disease. CDR3 residues: CATSDPRSNQPQHF. Here the CDR3 DNA reads TGTGCCACCAGTGACCCGCGGTCTAATCAGCCCCAGCATTTT.